These 27 T cell receptor beta chains originate from one sample sequenced in a study of monozygotic twins with inflammatory bowel disease. From the 5' RACE reads, TCRdb lists one entry per CDR3 protein and no DNA. This table lists about 300,000 distinct CDR3 sequences. What was sequenced was blood. The receptors come from a human donor with ulcerative colitis or Crohn's disease, or a healthy co-twin of an affected twin (not recorded which).

The gene calls are TRBV6-5 and TRBJ2-5; TCRdb outputs TRBD2, but without DNA this stays unchecked. The CDR3 has 15 amino acids. Germline CDR1 and CDR2: MNHEY and SVGAGI. The CDR3 is CASSYGAGRWETQYF.

The CDR3 reads CASSHSNRAAFF. This chain connects TRBV4-2 to TRBJ1-1; TCRdb proposes TRBD1, but this gene call is untestable without DNA. This CDR3 has 12 residues. CDR1 and CDR2 (germline): LGHNA, YNFKEQ.

The V gene is TRBV24-1, the J gene TRBJ2-1; TCRdb reports TRBD2, a call that lacks DNA to check it against. Germline CDR1 and CDR2: KGHDR and SFDVKD. The CDR3 contains 17 residues. The CDR3 sequence: CATSDFPSGGPLNEQFF.

The chain employs TRBV13 and TRBJ2-2; TCRdb gives TRBD1 as the D gene, but with no DNA this cannot be confirmed. Per the germline V gene, CDR1 is PRHDT and CDR2 is FYEKMQ (reference sequence). The CDR3 has 14 amino acids. CDR3 loop: CASRRGAETGELFF.

The chain is built from TRBV7-9 and TRBJ1-2; lacking DNA, the TRBD1 call made by TCRdb goes unchecked. The CDR3 sequence is 15 residues long. Germline V lookup: CDR1 SEHNR, CDR2 FQNEAQ (reference sequence). The CDR3 region is CASSLAEGTENGYSF. Filled out from reference TRBV7-9 and TRBJ1-2, the complete variable domain reads DTGVSQNPRHKITKRGQNVTFRCDPISEHNRLYWYRQTLGQGPEFLTYFQNEAQLEKSRLLSDRFSAERPKGSFSTLEIQRTEQGDSAMYLCASSLAEGTENGYSFGSGTRLTVV.

The chain couples TRBV6-2 or TRBV6-3 to TRBJ2-3; TCRdb proposes TRBD1, but this gene call is untestable without DNA. The CDR3 consists of 15 residues. CDR1 is MNHEY and CDR2 is SVGEGT in the germline V gene. CDR3 residues: CASGDGQGVADTQYF.

This chain uses TRBV10-3 with TRBJ2-1. Germline values: CDR1 ENHRY, CDR2 SYGVKD. CDR3 length: 13 amino acids. The CDR3 protein is CAITESSYNEQFF.

This chain joins TRBV12-3 or TRBV12-4 and TRBJ2-5; with no DNA, the TCRdb D assignment of TRBD1 cannot be verified. This CDR3 region has 15 residues. This chain's CDR3 is CASSLGTGGSLAQYF.

The V and J genes are TRBV7-2 and TRBJ2-7; there is no DNA to check the TCRdb D call of TRBD2. Germline CDR1 SGHTA, CDR2 FQGNSA. CDR3 size: 15 residues. The CDR3 reads CASSLVAGGPGEQYF. The full variable domain, in which reference TRBV7-2 and TRBJ2-7 provide the parts outside the CDR3, is GAGVSQSPSNKVTEKGKDVELRCDPISGHTALYWYRQSLGQGLEFLIYFQGNSAPDKSGLPSDRFSAERTGGSVSTLTIQRTQQEDSAVYLCASSLVAGGPGEQYFGPGTRLTVT.

The rearrangement uses TRBV4-2 and TRBJ2-1; TCRdb returns TRBD2, unconfirmable since there is no DNA. This CDR3 comprises 17 residues. Germline V gene sequence: CDR1 LGHNA, CDR2 YNFKEQ. The CDR3: CASSHGTSGSDYNEQFF.

V usage is TRBV3-1 and J usage is TRBJ1-6. CDR3 size: 15 residues. Germline V lookup: CDR1 LGHDT, CDR2 YNNKEL (reference sequence). CDR3 in amino acids: CASSQVLAGYSPLHF.

This chain links TRBV29-1 with TRBJ2-5; TCRdb names TRBD1, which stays unverified in the absence of DNA. Germline V gene sequence: CDR1 SQVTM, CDR2 ANQGSEA. This CDR3 contains 15 residues. This chain's CDR3 is CSARDRVFSGETQYF.

This rearrangement joins TRBV7-9 to TRBJ1-5; the TRBD1 assignment by TCRdb is unverifiable without DNA. In germline, CDR1 is SEHNR, CDR2 FQNEAQ (reference sequence). The CDR3 runs 16 residues. The CDR3 sequence is CASSGGSGSSNQPQHF.

The V call is TRBV7-2, the J call TRBJ1-5. The germline CDR1 and CDR2 sequences are SGHTA and FQGNSA. CDR3 length: 15 amino acids. The CDR3 reads CASTPYAAANQPQHF.

The chain employs TRBV14 and TRBJ1-3. The CDR3 has 13 amino acids. Germline loops: CDR1 SGHDN, CDR2 FVKESK. The CDR3 sequence: CASRVSSGNTIYF. The variable domain in full, completed from reference TRBV14 and TRBJ1-3, reads EAGVTQFPSHSVIEKGQTVTLRCDPISGHDNLYWYRRVMGKEIKFLLHFVKESKQDESGMPNNRFLAERTGGTYSTLKVQPAELEDSGVYFCASRVSSGNTIYFGEGSWLTVV.

This CDR3 reads CSARRPGHWYEQYF. The chain uses TRBV20-1 and TRBJ2-7; TCRdb selects TRBD1, and the lack of DNA leaves this call unchecked. Germline V gives CDR1 DFQATT, CDR2 SNEGSKA (reference sequence). The CDR3 has 14 residues.

This sequence joins TRBV7-3 and TRBJ2-5; TCRdb's D call of TRBD1 is untestable without DNA. Germline V gives CDR1 SGHTA, CDR2 FQGTGA. This CDR3 is 15 amino acids long. This chain's CDR3 is CASSLVPGAEETQYF.

The chain employs TRBV4-3 and TRBJ2-1; absent DNA, TCRdb's TRBD2 call cannot be checked. Per the germline V gene, CDR1 is LGHNA and CDR2 is YSLEER. This CDR3 is 15 amino acids long. The CDR3 is CASSQVSGLYNEQFF.

This rearrangement joins TRBV15 to TRBJ2-3; absent DNA, TCRdb's TRBD1 call cannot be checked. This CDR3 comprises 16 residues. The germline CDR1 and CDR2 sequences are LNHNV and YYDKDF (reference sequence). This CDR3 reads CATSRERPGGSDTQYF. The complete variable domain, with remaining parts taken from reference TRBV15 and TRBJ2-3, reads DAMVIQNPRYQVTQFGKPVTLSCSQTLNHNVMYWYQQKSSQAPKLLFHYYDKDFNNEADTPDNFQSRRPNTSFCFLDIRSPGLGDTAMYLCATSRERPGGSDTQYFGPGTRLTVL.

The chain uses TRBV20-1 and TRBJ1-5. The germline gives CDR1 DFQATT, CDR2 SNEGSKA (reference sequence). The CDR3 consists of 17 residues. CDR3 amino acids: CSARDWGSGASNQPQHF.

The chain couples TRBV6-2 or TRBV6-3 to TRBJ2-7; the D gene TCRdb calls, TRBD2, cannot be checked with no DNA. This CDR3 has 16 residues. Germline lookup yields CDR1 MNHEY and CDR2 SVGEGT. CDR3 region: CASSKRTSGPSYEQYF.

V gene TRBV6-5 combines with J gene TRBJ2-7; the D gene TCRdb calls, TRBD1, cannot be checked with no DNA. The CDR3 runs to 19 residues. Germline lookup yields CDR1 MNHEY and CDR2 SVGAGI. CDR3 region: CASSYSTLVPGILSYEQYF.

The V gene is TRBV20-1, the J gene TRBJ1-5; TCRdb names TRBD1, which stays unverified in the absence of DNA. Looked up from germline, CDR1 is DFQATT and CDR2 is SNEGSKA (reference sequence). The CDR3 length is 15 residues. CDR3 region: CSARAGQYSNQPQHF.

V usage is TRBV7-2 and J usage is TRBJ2-1; TCRdb names TRBD2, which stays unverified in the absence of DNA. CDR3 size: 15 residues. Germline CDR1 SGHTA, CDR2 FQGNSA. The CDR3 spells CASSLGLAGGYEQFF. The full variable domain, rest sourced from reference TRBV7-2 and TRBJ2-1, is GAGVSQSPSNKVTEKGKDVELRCDPISGHTALYWYRQSLGQGLEFLIYFQGNSAPDKSGLPSDRFSAERTGGSVSTLTIQRTQQEDSAVYLCASSLGLAGGYEQFFGPGTRLTVL.

The CDR3 spells CASSLAYYEQYF. The gene calls are TRBV11-2 and TRBJ2-7. Germline values: CDR1 SGHAT, CDR2 FQNNGV. CDR3 length equals 12 residues.

V usage is TRBV6-2 or TRBV6-3 and J usage is TRBJ2-3; TCRdb selects TRBD1, and the lack of DNA leaves this call unchecked. The germline CDR1 and CDR2 sequences are MNHEY and SVGEGT. The CDR3 runs to 15 residues. The CDR3: CASRSTGTGLDTQYF.

CDR3 residues: CASTSLGTGYNEQFF. J is TRBJ2-1 and V is TRBV27; TCRdb gives TRBD2 as the D gene, but with no DNA this cannot be confirmed. This CDR3 has 15 amino acids. Per germline, CDR1 MNHEY and CDR2 SMNVEV (reference sequence).